The 14 T cell receptor beta chains given below trace back to one sample, sequenced in a study of blood T cell repertoires in COVID-19. Clones were read by immunoSEQ multiplex PCR, and TCRdb kept only the in-frame ones, dropping some. The sample has approximately 90,000 clones; 80% are singletons. The specimen sequenced was peripheral blood. All receptors derive from a woman older than 75 with acute or convalescent COVID-19.

This chain connects TRBV5-1 to TRBJ2-6, with D unclear. The CDR3 covers 17 residues. The germline CDR1 and CDR2 sequences are SGHRS and YFSETQ. Between the trimmed V and J ends, which lost 4 bases and 0 bases, there was a span of 14 bases. CDR3 DNA: TGCGCCAGCAGCCGATCCTCCGGTAGCTCTGGGGCCAACGTCCTGACTTTC. It translates to CASSRSSGSSGANVLTF.

The V call is TRBV6-5, the J call TRBJ2-7, with TRBD1 identical over 7 bases. Germline V lookup: CDR1 MNHEY, CDR2 SVGAGI. The CDR3 is 13 residues long. This CDR3 reads CATRPGQSYEQYF. CDR3 DNA: TGTGCGACCCGCCCGGGACAGTCCTACGAGCAGTACTTC.

The rearrangement uses TRBV18 and TRBJ2-1, with TRBD2 matching 10 bases. Germline CDR1 and CDR2: KGHSH and LQKENI. Trimming cost V 5 bases and J 0 bases; bases outside gene matches: 4. There are 16 residues in the CDR3. The CDR3 is CASSSSGGNSYNEQFF. The CDR3 bases are TGTGCCAGCTCATCTAGCGGGGGAAACTCCTACAATGAGCAGTTCTTC.

The gene calls are TRBV18 and TRBJ2-2, with D possibly being TRBD1 (6 bases). Trimming stripped 2 bases from V and 8 bases from J, with 15 bases between. The CDR3 is 15 amino acids. CDR1 and CDR2 from the germline V gene are KGHSH and LQKENI. CDR3 sequence: CASSPYRDRRGELFF. The CDR3 DNA reads TGTGCCAGCTCACCATACAGGGATCGGAGAGGGGAGCTGTTTTTT.

The V gene is TRBV18, the J gene TRBJ2-2, with D maybe TRBD2 (5 bases). Germline assignment: CDR1 KGHSH and CDR2 LQKENI. This CDR3 is 16 amino acids long. V lost 1 base and J lost 1, with 10 bases in between. CDR3 amino acids: CASSPREPLNTGELFF. The CDR3 DNA reads TGTGCCAGCTCACCACGGGAGCCTTTGAACACCGGGGAGCTGTTTTTT.

This chain uses TRBV6-2 or TRBV6-3 with TRBJ1-5, with a weak D call TRBD1 (6 bases). With 0 bases removed from V and 5 bases from J, the gap between germline ends came to 14 bases. Per the germline V gene, CDR1 is MNHEY and CDR2 is SVGEGT. The length of the CDR3 is 16 residues. The CDR3 region has the DNA TGTGCCAGCAGTTACTCCTGGGGGACATCCGATCAGCCCCAGCATTTT. Its translation: CASSYSWGTSDQPQHF.

This rearrangement joins TRBV5-1 to TRBJ2-7, with a weak D call TRBD1 (6 bases). The CDR3 totals 15 residues. Trimming left V 3 bases short and J 2 bases short, with 15 bases between. Germline V gene sequence: CDR1 SGHRS, CDR2 YFSETQ. The CDR3 here is CASSSDGTNPYEQYF. CDR3 bases: TGCGCCAGCAGCTCCGATGGGACAAATCCCTACGAGCAGTACTTC.

The chain recombines TRBV5-1 with TRBJ2-1, with 9 bases aligning to TRBD1. V lost 3 bases and J lost 6; bases outside the gene matches: 7. The CDR3 length is 15 residues. The V gene's germline CDR1 is SGHRS and CDR2 YFSETQ. The CDR3 here is CASSSQGAGANEQFF. The CDR3 nucleotides are TGCGCCAGCAGCTCACAGGGGGCAGGGGCCAATGAGCAGTTCTTC.

This clone was detected a few times. The genes are TRBV7-2 and TRBJ1-1; no clear D. This CDR3 has 13 residues. Trimming left V 0 bases short and J 5 bases short, with 7 bases between. Germline lookup yields CDR1 SGHTA and CDR2 FQGNSA. The CDR3 nucleotides are TGTGCCAGCAGCTTAGCGGGGAGAACTGAAGCTTTCTTT. Translation: CASSLAGRTEAFF.

The rearrangement joins TRBV11-1 to TRBJ2-7, with D possibly being TRBD1 (7 bases). The CDR3 has 14 amino acids. CDR1 is SGHAT, CDR2 FQDESV, per germline (reference sequence). V lost 5 bases and J lost 0, with 11 bases in between. CDR3: CASSAGGSSYEQYF. The DNA for the CDR3 is TGTGCCAGCAGCGCAGGGGGGAGCTCCTACGAGCAGTACTTC.

This sequence joins TRBV24-1 and TRBJ1-2, with 7 bases fitting TRBD1. The CDR3 contains 12 residues. V lost 4 bases, J lost 8 bases, and 3 bases stayed unmatched. Germline-derived CDR1 and CDR2 are KGHDR and SFDVKD. The CDR3 loop reads CATSDWTGGYTF. The CDR3 nucleotides read TGTGCCACCAGTGACTGGACAGGCGGCTACACCTTC.

Points on this clone: Other DNA sequences in the sample encode the same CDR3. The chain is built from TRBV15 and TRBJ2-5; D is undetermined. V was pared by 0 bases and J by 4 bases, with 6 bases between. CDR1 is LNHNV and CDR2 is YYDKDF in the germline V gene (reference sequence). The CDR3 is 13 residues long. Here the CDR3 reads CATSRDPGETQYF. The CDR3 DNA reads TGTGCCACCAGCAGAGACCCCGGAGAGACCCAGTACTTC.

V usage is TRBV11-3 and J usage is TRBJ2-2; no clear D gene. Trimming took 5 bases from V and 1 from J, leaving 5 bases between them. Per the germline V gene, CDR1 is SGHNT and CDR2 is YENEEA. The CDR3 covers 13 residues. The CDR3 protein is CASSRQNTGELFF. The CDR3 coding sequence is TGTGCCAGCAGCAGACAGAACACCGGGGAGCTGTTTTTT.

The chain couples TRBV5-1 to TRBJ2-3, with a tentative D call TRBD2 (5 bases). Germline V gene data show CDR1 as SGHRS and CDR2 as YFSETQ. The V end was cut by 4 bases, the J end by 6 bases, with 9 bases between. The CDR3 contains 12 residues. As DNA, the CDR3 is TGCGCCAGCAGCGTCCTAGCTGATACGCAGTATTTT. Residues: CASSVLADTQYF.